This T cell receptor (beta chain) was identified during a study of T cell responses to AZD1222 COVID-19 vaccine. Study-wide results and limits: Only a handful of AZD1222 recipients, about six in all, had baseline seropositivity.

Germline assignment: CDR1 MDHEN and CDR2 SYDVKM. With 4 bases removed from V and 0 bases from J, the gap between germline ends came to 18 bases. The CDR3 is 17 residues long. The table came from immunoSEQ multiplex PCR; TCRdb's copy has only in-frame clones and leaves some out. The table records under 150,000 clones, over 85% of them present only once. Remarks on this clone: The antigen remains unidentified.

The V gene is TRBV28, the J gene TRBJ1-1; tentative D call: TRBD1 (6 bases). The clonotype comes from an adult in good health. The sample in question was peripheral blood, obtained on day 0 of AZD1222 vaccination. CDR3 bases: TGTGCCAGCAGTTCTCCCGGACAGAGGGCGATGAACACTGAAGCTTTCTTT. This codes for CASSSPGQRAMNTEAFF.